The source of this T cell receptor (beta chain) is a study of PD-1 blockade in mismatch repair-deficient tumors. The overall study: Patients had about 13 mismatch repair-deficient cancer types and were previously treated and progressing. Study-wide findings and caveats: After pembrolizumab, tumor-resident clones rose rapidly, then generally contracted before radiologic responses.

In regard to this clone: The antigen remains undetermined.

Mismatch repair deficiency was confirmed in all patients, by PCR or immunohistochemistry. TCR sequencing covered three patients who responded to pembrolizumab. The CDR3 is made up of 16 amino acids. Trimming took 6 bases from V and 4 from J; bases not matched to a gene: 9. The germline gives CDR1 ENHRY, CDR2 SYGVKD. The protocol was immunoSEQ multiplex PCR, while the TCRdb copy is restricted to in-frame clones and leaves out a portion. The data show 100,000 to 150,000 clones, 86% seen once. This sequence joins TRBV10-3 and TRBJ2-7; 13 bases fit TRBD2. Sequenced material: peripheral blood, taken 44 weeks after starting pembrolizumab. This sequence originates from an adult with mismatch repair-deficient cancer. This CDR3 reads CAISTRLAGGSYEQYF. CDR3 nucleotide sequence: TGTGCCATCAGCACCAGACTAGCGGGAGGATCGTACGAGCAGTACTTC.